These 28 T cell receptor beta chains share one sample of origin, sequenced in a study of blood T cell repertoires in COVID-19. Assay used: immunoSEQ multiplex PCR; TCRdb lists only in-frame clones, some missing. The table lists about 140,000 clones, approximately 79% of them singletons. The sequenced sample was peripheral blood. The receptors here all came from a man aged 55 to 69 with acute or convalescent COVID-19.

Written as DNA, the CDR3 is TGTGCCAGTCCCGTCGACTCGGCCTACGAGCAGTACTTC. Amino acids: CASPVDSAYEQYF. The chain has TRBV19 and TRBJ2-7, with unresolved D. Trimming took off 8 bases at V and 2 bases at J, with 13 bases between the two ends. Germline V gives CDR1 LNHDA, CDR2 SQIVND (reference sequence). This CDR3 contains 13 residues.

CDR3 in amino acids: CASSLEIGGTGAYATNEKLFF. The CDR3 DNA reads as TGTGCCAGCAGCTTAGAAATTGGCGGGACAGGGGCATATGCAACTAATGAAAAACTGTTTTTT. V is TRBV11-3 and J is TRBJ1-4; TRBD1 aligns across 10 bases. J gave up 0 bases and V 0 bases, and 13 bases lay outside the gene matches. The CDR3 length is 21 residues. Germline CDR1 is SGHNT and CDR2 is YENEEA.

This chain links TRBV3-1 (or the pseudogene TRBV3-2) with TRBJ2-7; 12 bases are a match to TRBD1. Germline V gene data show CDR1 as LGHDT and CDR2 as YNNKEL (reference sequence). The CDR3 is 16 residues long. V lost 0 bases, J lost 3 bases, and 3 bases stayed unmatched. The CDR3 sequence: CASSQEGTGGYYEQYF. Written as DNA, the CDR3 is TGTGCCAGCAGCCAAGAAGGGACAGGGGGCTACTACGAGCAGTACTTC.

The chain combines TRBV5-1 with TRBJ2-3; 12 nucleotides align to TRBD1. The germline CDR1 and CDR2 sequences are SGHRS and YFSETQ. After removal of 0 bases from V and 8 bases from J, the junction contained 10 bases not matched to a gene. The CDR3 has 17 amino acids. In DNA, the CDR3 is TGCGCCAGCAGCTTGGTCGGGACAGGGGGCTTCACTGGTACGCAGTATTTT. Translating gives CASSLVGTGGFTGTQYF.

The rearrangement uses TRBV27 and TRBJ1-5; possible D gene TRBD1, 5 bases. Germline V gene sequence: CDR1 MNHEY, CDR2 SMNVEV (reference sequence). This CDR3 has 16 amino acids. Trimming shortened V by 2 bases and J by 2 bases, and 13 bases separated the two germline ends. The CDR3, as DNA: TGTGCCAGCAGTTTAGGAGCCCCGGGGGGCAATCAGCCCCAGCATTTT. It translates to CASSLGAPGGNQPQHF.

The chain couples TRBV6-5 to TRBJ2-7, with D possibly matching TRBD1 (6 bases). V shed 2 bases and J shed 2 bases, with 13 bases lying between them. The CDR3 has 15 residues. The germline V gene has CDR1 MNHEY and CDR2 SVGAGI. The CDR3 region has the DNA TGTGCCAGCAGTTACGGTCCCAGGGGAACCTACGAGCAGTACTTC. Encoded protein: CASSYGPRGTYEQYF.

The J gene is TRBJ2-7, the V gene TRBV7-8; maybe TRBD2 (6 bases). CDR1 and CDR2 from the germline V gene are SGHVS and FQNEAQ. The CDR3 is made up of 14 amino acids. Trimming left V 2 bases short and J 2 bases short, with 10 bases between. The CDR3 is CASSLMREAYEQYF. The CDR3, as DNA: TGTGCCAGCAGCTTAATGAGGGAGGCCTACGAGCAGTACTTC.

The chain uses TRBV12-3 or TRBV12-4 and TRBJ1-1; possibly TRBD1 for D (5 bases). The CDR3 contains 13 residues. V was cut by 6 bases and J by 3 bases, with 11 bases left in between. Here the CDR3 DNA reads TGTGCCAGCAGGGTGGTAGGGGACACTGAAGCTTTCTTT. Its translation is CASRVVGDTEAFF.

The chain recombines TRBV29-1 with TRBJ1-2; weak D call: TRBD1 (6 bases). The CDR3 has 14 amino acids. Germline V lookup: CDR1 SQVTM, CDR2 ANQGSEA. Between the trimmed V and J ends, which lost 0 bases and 2 bases, there was a span of 10 bases. The CDR3 DNA follows: TGCAGCGTTGAAGAGGTCAGGGGAAACTATGGCTACACCTTC. Protein product: CSVEEVRGNYGYTF.

This clone appeared once. V gene TRBV6-5 combines with J gene TRBJ1-4; no firm D call. The ends were cut back, 3 bases at V and 7 bases at J, with 18 bases in the middle. The CDR3 is made up of 16 amino acids. Germline-derived CDR1 and CDR2 are MNHEY and SVGAGI. The CDR3 is CASSYGGITSLEKLFF. CDR3 in DNA: TGTGCCAGCAGTTATGGCGGGATAACTTCCCTTGAAAAACTGTTTTTT.

The chain is built from TRBV7-2 and TRBJ1-1, with D perhaps TRBD1 (5 bases). From germline, CDR1 is SGHTA and CDR2 FQGNSA. This CDR3 spans 15 amino acids. V shed 5 bases and J shed 2 bases, with 15 bases lying between them. The CDR3 sequence: CASSPYDRHNTEAFF. CDR3 nucleotide sequence: TGTGCCAGCAGCCCCTATGACAGACATAACACTGAAGCTTTCTTT.

The genes are TRBV2 and TRBJ1-1, with D tentatively TRBD1 (5 bases). V was trimmed by 5 bases and J by 2 bases, leaving 12 bases between them. There are 14 residues in the CDR3. CDR1 and CDR2 (germline): SNHLY, FYNNEI. CDR3 amino acids: CASSNTGRNTEAFF. The CDR3 bases are TGTGCCAGCAGTAATACAGGACGTAACACTGAAGCTTTCTTT. The full variable domain, in which reference TRBV2 and TRBJ1-1 provide the parts outside the CDR3, is EPEVTQTPSHQVTQMGQEVILRCVPISNHLYFYWYRQILGQKVEFLVSFYNNEISEKSEIFDDQFSVERPDGSNFTLKIRSTKLEDSAMYFCASSNTGRNTEAFFGQGTRLTVV.

This clone has just a few counts. The CDR3 DNA sequence: TGTGCCAGCAGCTTATCAGGGGGCAATCAGCCCCAGCATTTT. Translating it yields CASSLSGGNQPQHF. V is TRBV7-2 and J is TRBJ1-5; a possible D gene is TRBD1 (6 bases). Germline loops: CDR1 SGHTA, CDR2 FQGNSA. The V end was cut by 2 bases, the J end by 2 bases, with 7 bases between. There are 14 residues in the CDR3.

This chain joins TRBV19 and TRBJ2-1, with 10 bases identical to TRBD1. This CDR3 contains 14 residues. Germline loops: CDR1 LNHDA, CDR2 SQIVND (reference sequence). V was clipped by 6 bases and J by 6 bases; unmatched bases: 5. CDR3 in amino acids: CASRTGQGFNEQFF. CDR3 DNA: TGTGCCAGTAGAACGGGACAGGGGTTCAATGAGCAGTTCTTC.

In DNA, the CDR3 is TGTGCCAGTAGTGTCGGCGGGCAGGTCGCCTACGAGCAGTACTTC. Protein sequence: CASSVGGQVAYEQYF. This sequence joins TRBV19 and TRBJ2-7; maybe TRBD2 (5 bases). Trimming took off 5 bases at V and 2 bases at J, with 16 bases between the two ends. The CDR3 has 15 residues. Germline V gene data show CDR1 as LNHDA and CDR2 as SQIVND (reference sequence).

The V gene is TRBV4-1, the J gene TRBJ1-2; D is ambiguous. CDR3 length equals 15 residues. Germline V gives CDR1 MGHRA, CDR2 YSYEKL. V gave up 0 bases and J gave up 0 bases, with 8 bases separating them. The CDR3 spells CASSQEGGSNYGYTF. CDR3 nucleotides: TGCGCCAGCAGCCAAGAAGGAGGGTCTAACTATGGCTACACCTTC.

This chain joins TRBV9 and TRBJ2-3; D remains unclear. CDR3 length: 12 amino acids. The V end lost 4 bases, the J end lost 5 bases, and 8 bases lay between the germline ends. The germline V gene encodes CDR1 SGDLS and CDR2 YYNGEE. CDR3 in DNA: TGTGCCAGCAGCCCTTTCTTAGATACGCAGTATTTT. It encodes CASSPFLDTQYF.

The rearrangement uses TRBV27 and TRBJ2-2; 8 bases are shared with TRBD1. The length of the CDR3 is 15 residues. Germline V CDR1 and CDR2: MNHEY, SMNVEV (reference sequence). V lost 2 bases and J lost 4; bases outside the gene matches: 3. In DNA, the CDR3 is TGTGCCAGCAGTTTACAGGGGGCGATCACCGGGGAGCTGTTTTTT. Translation: CASSLQGAITGELFF.

The V call is TRBV27, the J call TRBJ1-1, with TRBD1 matching over 9 bases. Germline CDR1 and CDR2: MNHEY and SMNVEV (reference sequence). The CDR3 consists of 14 residues. The trim removed 3 bases at V and 6 bases at J, leaving 5 bases unmatched. The CDR3 DNA sequence: TGTGCCAGCAGTTTGGTACAGGGGGCTTCTGAAGCTTTCTTT. This encodes CASSLVQGASEAFF.

This clone was seen once. The chain joins TRBV15 to TRBJ1-3, with a weak D call TRBD1 (6 bases). The CDR3 spans 14 residues. Germline-derived CDR1 and CDR2 are LNHNV and YYDKDF (reference sequence). V was pared by 4 bases and J by 4 bases, with 11 bases between. Here the CDR3 DNA reads TGTGCCACCAGCAAGGGGGTCGCAGGAAACACCATATATTTT. This sequence encodes CATSKGVAGNTIYF.

V is TRBV28 and J is TRBJ1-2, with D unresolved. V lost 5 bases, J lost 2 bases, and 9 bases lay in between. CDR1 and CDR2 (germline): MDHEN, SYDVKM. The CDR3 has 13 amino acids. This chain's CDR3 is CASSRETNYGYTF. The CDR3 DNA is TGTGCCAGCAGTCGGGAGACCAACTATGGCTACACCTTC.

The chain joins TRBV19 to TRBJ1-2; D gene unclear. Trimming took off 7 bases at V and 4 bases at J, with 16 bases between the two ends. Per the germline V gene, CDR1 is LNHDA and CDR2 is SQIVND (reference sequence). This CDR3 spans 14 amino acids. CDR3: CASTPLAVTYGYTF. CDR3 nucleotide sequence: TGTGCCAGTACACCCCTCGCAGTTACCTATGGCTACACCTTC.

This chain joins TRBV6-2 or TRBV6-3 and TRBJ2-4; 13 bases map to TRBD2. The ends lost 2 bases at V and 3 bases at J; junction bases unmatched: 13. This CDR3 spans 20 amino acids. Germline loops: CDR1 MNHEY, CDR2 SVGEGT. This chain's CDR3 is CASSYPRTSGSTEGKNIQYF. CDR3 DNA: TGTGCCAGCAGTTACCCTAGGACTAGCGGGAGTACAGAGGGCAAAAACATTCAGTACTTC.

The chain links TRBV6-6 to TRBJ1-2, with a tentative D call TRBD1 (5 bases). Germline V gene lookup returns CDR1 MNHNY and CDR2 SVGAGI (reference sequence). Trimming took 6 bases from V and 4 from J, leaving 15 bases between them. There are 14 residues in the CDR3. In nucleotides, the CDR3 is TGTGCCAGCAGGAATGGACGGACACCCTATGGCTACACCTTC. Amino acids: CASRNGRTPYGYTF.

The V gene is TRBV7-2, the J gene TRBJ2-1; 9 bases agree with TRBD2. Germline V CDR1 and CDR2: SGHTA, FQGNSA. The V and J ends lost 2 bases and 8 bases, in that order; junction bases with no gene match: 4. The CDR3 runs 14 residues. CDR3 in DNA: TGTGCCAGCAGCTTATCAGCGGGAGGACATGAGCAGTTCTTC. It yields the protein CASSLSAGGHEQFF.

The V gene is TRBV7-2, the J gene TRBJ2-1; 11 nucleotides align to TRBD2. CDR3 length: 16 residues. The V gene end was trimmed by 5 bases and the J gene end by 6 bases; junction bases not matched to a gene: 9. The germline CDR1 and CDR2 sequences are SGHTA and FQGNSA. The CDR3 loop reads CASSGGPTSGTNEQFF. The CDR3 DNA reads TGTGCCAGCAGCGGAGGACCGACTAGCGGGACCAATGAGCAGTTCTTC. The full variable domain, completed using reference TRBV7-2 and TRBJ2-1, is GAGVSQSPSNKVTEKGKDVELRCDPISGHTALYWYRQSLGQGLEFLIYFQGNSAPDKSGLPSDRFSAERTGGSVSTLTIQRTQQEDSAVYLCASSGGPTSGTNEQFFGPGTRLTVL.

V is TRBV5-6 and J is TRBJ1-2; TRBD1 agrees at 8 bases. This CDR3 contains 14 residues. Germline CDR1 and CDR2: SGHDT and YYEEEE. The junction had 10 bases not matched to a gene; V was cut back by 7 bases and J by 5 bases. CDR3 DNA: TGTGCCAGCTCCGCCATCAGGACAGGGTATGGCTACACCTTC. This sequence encodes CASSAIRTGYGYTF.

This chain links TRBV4-3 with TRBJ2-7; a weak D match, TRBD2 (6 bases). Germline loops: CDR1 LGHNA, CDR2 YSLEER. The CDR3 runs 18 residues. V dropped 4 bases and J dropped 2 bases, with 24 bases sitting between them. The CDR3 DNA follows: TGCGCCAGCAGCCCTCCCTCCGGCGGGGCGCTCAGGACCTACGAGCAGTACTTC. Its protein product is CASSPPSGGALRTYEQYF.